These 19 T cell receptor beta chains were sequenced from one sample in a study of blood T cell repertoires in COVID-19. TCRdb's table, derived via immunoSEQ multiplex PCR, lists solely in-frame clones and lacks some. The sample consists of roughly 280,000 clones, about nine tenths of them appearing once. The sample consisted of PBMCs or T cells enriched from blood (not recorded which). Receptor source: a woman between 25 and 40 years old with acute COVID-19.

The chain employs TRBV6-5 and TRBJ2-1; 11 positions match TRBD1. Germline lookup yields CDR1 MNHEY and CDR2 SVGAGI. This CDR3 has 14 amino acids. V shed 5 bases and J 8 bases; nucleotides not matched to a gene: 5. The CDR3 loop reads CASSPGQGAYEQFF. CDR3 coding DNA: TGTGCCAGCAGTCCTGGACAGGGGGCTTATGAGCAGTTCTTC.

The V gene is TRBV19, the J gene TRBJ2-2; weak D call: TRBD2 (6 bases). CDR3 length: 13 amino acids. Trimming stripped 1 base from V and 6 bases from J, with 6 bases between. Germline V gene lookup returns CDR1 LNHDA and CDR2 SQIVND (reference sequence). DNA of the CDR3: TGTGCCAGTAGTATAGTAGCGGCCGGGGAGCTGTTTTTT. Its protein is CASSIVAAGELFF.

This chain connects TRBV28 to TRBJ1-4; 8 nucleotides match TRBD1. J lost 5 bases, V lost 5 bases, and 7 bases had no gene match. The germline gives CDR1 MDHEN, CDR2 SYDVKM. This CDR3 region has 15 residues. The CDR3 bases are TGTGCCAGCAGTCCCATACAGGGGGGGAATGAAAAACTGTTTTTT. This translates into CASSPIQGGNEKLFF.

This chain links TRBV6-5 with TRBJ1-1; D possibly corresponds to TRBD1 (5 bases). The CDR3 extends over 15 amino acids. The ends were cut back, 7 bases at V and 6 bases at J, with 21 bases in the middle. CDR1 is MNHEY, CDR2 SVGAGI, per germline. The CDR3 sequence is CASNLLAAGDSEAFF. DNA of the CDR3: TGTGCCAGCAACCTCCTGGCGGCGGGGGATTCTGAAGCTTTCTTT.

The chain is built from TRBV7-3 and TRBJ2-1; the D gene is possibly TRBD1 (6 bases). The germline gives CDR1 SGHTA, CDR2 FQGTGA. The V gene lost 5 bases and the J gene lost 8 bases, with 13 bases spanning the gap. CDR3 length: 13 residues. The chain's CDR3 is CASSKDRKDEQFF. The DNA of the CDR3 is TGTGCCAGCAGCAAAGACAGGAAAGATGAGCAGTTCTTC. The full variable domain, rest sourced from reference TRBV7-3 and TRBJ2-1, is GAGVSQTPSNKVTEKGKYVELRCDPISGHTALYWYRQSLGQGPEFLIYFQGTGAADDSGLPNDRFFAVRPEGSVSTLKIQRTERGDSAVYLCASSKDRKDEQFFGPGTRLTVL.

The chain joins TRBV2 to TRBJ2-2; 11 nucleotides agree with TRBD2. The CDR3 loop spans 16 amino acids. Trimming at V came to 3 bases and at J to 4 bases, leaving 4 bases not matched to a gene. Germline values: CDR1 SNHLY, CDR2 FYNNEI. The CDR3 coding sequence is TGTGCCAGCAGTGAGACTAGCGGGGACAGCACCGGGGAGCTGTTTTTT. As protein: CASSETSGDSTGELFF.

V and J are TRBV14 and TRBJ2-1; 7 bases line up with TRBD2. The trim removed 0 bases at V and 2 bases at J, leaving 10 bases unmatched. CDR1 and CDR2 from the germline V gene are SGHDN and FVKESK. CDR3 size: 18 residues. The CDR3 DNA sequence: TGTGCCAGCAGCCAAGAAGGTCTAGCGGAGAATACCTACAATGAGCAGTTCTTC. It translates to CASSQEGLAENTYNEQFF. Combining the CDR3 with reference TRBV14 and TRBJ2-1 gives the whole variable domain EAGVTQFPSHSVIEKGQTVTLRCDPISGHDNLYWYRRVMGKEIKFLLHFVKESKQDESGMPNNRFLAERTGGTYSTLKVQPAELEDSGVYFCASSQEGLAENTYNEQFFGPGTRLTVL.

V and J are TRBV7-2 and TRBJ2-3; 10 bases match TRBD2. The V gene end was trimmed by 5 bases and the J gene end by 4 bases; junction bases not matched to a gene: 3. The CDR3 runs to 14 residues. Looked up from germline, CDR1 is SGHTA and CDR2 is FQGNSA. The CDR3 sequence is CASSASGSADTQYF. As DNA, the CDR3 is TGTGCCAGCAGCGCTAGCGGGAGTGCAGATACGCAGTATTTT.

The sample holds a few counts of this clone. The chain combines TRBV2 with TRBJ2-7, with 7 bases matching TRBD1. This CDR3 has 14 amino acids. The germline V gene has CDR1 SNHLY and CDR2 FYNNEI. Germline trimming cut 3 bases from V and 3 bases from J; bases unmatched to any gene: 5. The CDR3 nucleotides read TGTGCCAGCAGTGAGACAGGGCCCGTCTACGAGCAGTACTTC. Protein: CASSETGPVYEQYF.

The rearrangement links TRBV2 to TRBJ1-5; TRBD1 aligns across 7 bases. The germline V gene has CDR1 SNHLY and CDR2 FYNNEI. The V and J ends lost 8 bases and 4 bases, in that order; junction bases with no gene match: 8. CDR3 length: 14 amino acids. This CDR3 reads CASGGGLGNQPQHF. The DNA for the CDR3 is TGTGCCAGCGGAGGGGGCTTAGGGAATCAGCCCCAGCATTTT.

CDR3 protein: CASSRTGKSGNTIYF. The CDR3 DNA reads TGTGCCAGTAGTCGCACCGGGAAATCTGGAAACACCATATATTTT. The chain couples TRBV19 to TRBJ1-3; D remains ambiguous. V lost 5 bases and J lost 1, with 12 bases in between. CDR1 and CDR2 from the germline V gene are LNHDA and SQIVND (reference sequence). The CDR3 is 15 amino acids.

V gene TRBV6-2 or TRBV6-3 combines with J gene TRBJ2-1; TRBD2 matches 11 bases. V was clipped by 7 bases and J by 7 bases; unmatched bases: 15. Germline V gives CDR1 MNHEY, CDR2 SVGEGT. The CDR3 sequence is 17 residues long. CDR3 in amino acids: CASIPVYGSGRGNEQFF. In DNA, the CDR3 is TGTGCCAGCATCCCGGTTTATGGTAGCGGGAGGGGTAATGAGCAGTTCTTC.

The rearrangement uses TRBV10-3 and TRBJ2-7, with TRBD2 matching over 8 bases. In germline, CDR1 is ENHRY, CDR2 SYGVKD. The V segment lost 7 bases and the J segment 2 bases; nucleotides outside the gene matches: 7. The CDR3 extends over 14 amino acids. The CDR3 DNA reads TGTGCCATCACCCCCGGGGGGGGACCCTACGAGCAGTACTTC. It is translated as CAITPGGGPYEQYF.

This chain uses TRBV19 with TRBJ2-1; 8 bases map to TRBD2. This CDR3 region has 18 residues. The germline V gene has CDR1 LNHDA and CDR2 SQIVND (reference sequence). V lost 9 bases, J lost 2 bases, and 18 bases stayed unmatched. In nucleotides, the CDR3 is TGTGCCAGCCCTCCTCCGGGCGGGAGGCCCCGGGCCTACAATGAGCAGTTCTTC. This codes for CASPPPGGRPRAYNEQFF.

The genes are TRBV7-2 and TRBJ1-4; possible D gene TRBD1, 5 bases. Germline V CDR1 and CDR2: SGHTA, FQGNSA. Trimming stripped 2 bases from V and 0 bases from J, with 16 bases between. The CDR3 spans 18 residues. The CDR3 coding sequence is TGTGCCAGCAGCTTATTATGGGGGGGGACGGCAACTAATGAAAAACTGTTTTTT. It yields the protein CASSLLWGGTATNEKLFF.

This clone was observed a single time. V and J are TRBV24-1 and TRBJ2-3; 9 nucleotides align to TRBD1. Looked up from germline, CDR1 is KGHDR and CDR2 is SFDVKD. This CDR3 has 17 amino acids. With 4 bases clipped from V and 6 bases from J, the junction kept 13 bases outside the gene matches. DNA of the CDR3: TGTGCCACCAGTGAACCTGGACAGGGGCAAGTTTTGGATACGCAGTATTTT. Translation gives CATSEPGQGQVLDTQYF.

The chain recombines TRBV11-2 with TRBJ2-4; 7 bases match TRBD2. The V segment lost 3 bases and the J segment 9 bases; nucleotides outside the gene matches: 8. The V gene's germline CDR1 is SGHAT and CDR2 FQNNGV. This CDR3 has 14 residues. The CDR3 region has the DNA TGTGCCAGCAGCTTTCTGCGGGAGCAACCCATTCAGTACTTC. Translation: CASSFLREQPIQYF.

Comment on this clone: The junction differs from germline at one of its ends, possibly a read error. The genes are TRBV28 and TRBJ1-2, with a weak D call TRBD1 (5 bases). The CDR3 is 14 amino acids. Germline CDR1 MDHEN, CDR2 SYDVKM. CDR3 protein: CASTFALGQGDQGF. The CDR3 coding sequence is TGTGCCAGCACCTTCGCCCTTGGACAAGGAGATCAAGGCTTC.

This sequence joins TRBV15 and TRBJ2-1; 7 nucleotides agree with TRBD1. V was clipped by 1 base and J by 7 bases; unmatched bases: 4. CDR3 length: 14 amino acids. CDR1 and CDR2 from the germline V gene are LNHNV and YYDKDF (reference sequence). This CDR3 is CATSRGLQGNEQFF. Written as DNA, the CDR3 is TGTGCCACCAGCAGAGGATTACAGGGGAATGAGCAGTTCTTC.